Only a few counts were recorded for the clone carrying this TCR beta chain. After removal of 4 bases from V and 4 bases from J, the junction contained 4 bases not matched to a gene. CDR1 is SQVTM and CDR2 is ANQGSEA in the germline V gene. The CDR3 is made up of 14 amino acids. Using its own MiXCR run on the 5' RACE reads, TCRdb lists one record per CDR3 protein. The table lists under 200,000 distinct CDR3 sequences, about 10% of them singletons. These data come from a study of T cells after yellow fever vaccination. The sample in question was CD8+ T cells sorted from PBMCs, obtained 15 days after the yellow fever booster vaccination. The source of this sequence is a man aged 18 to 30 who received the YFV17D yellow fever vaccine. The chain has TRBV29-1 and TRBJ2-5, with 12 nucleotides matching TRBD2. CDR3 region: CSVVLAGGLETQYF. The CDR3 coding sequence is TGCAGCGTTGTGCTAGCGGGGGGGCTAGAGACCCAGTACTTC.